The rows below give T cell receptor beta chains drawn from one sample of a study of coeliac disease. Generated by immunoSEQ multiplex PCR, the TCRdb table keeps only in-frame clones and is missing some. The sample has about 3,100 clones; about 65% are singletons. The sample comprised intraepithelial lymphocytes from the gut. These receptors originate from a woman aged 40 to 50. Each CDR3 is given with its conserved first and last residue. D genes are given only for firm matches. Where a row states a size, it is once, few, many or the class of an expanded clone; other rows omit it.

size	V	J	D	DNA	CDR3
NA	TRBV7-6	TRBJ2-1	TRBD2	TGTGCCAGCAGCTTTGGACTAGCGGGAGGGCCTTACAATGAGCAGTTCTTC	CASSFGLAGGPYNEQFF
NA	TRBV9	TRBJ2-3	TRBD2	TGTGCCAGCAGCACAGCTAGCGGGAGCACAGATACGCAGTATTTT	CASSTASGSTDTQYF
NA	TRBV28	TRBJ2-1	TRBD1	TGTGCCAGCAGTGTCGCCGGGACAGGAGTCGGTGAGCAGTTCTTC	CASSVAGTGVGEQFF
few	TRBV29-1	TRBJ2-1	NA	TGCAGCGTTGACCAGGGAGGATCCTACAATGAGCAGTTCTTC	CSVDQGGSYNEQFF
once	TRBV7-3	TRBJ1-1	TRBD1	TGTGCCAGCAGCGTGGGACAGAGCACTGAAGCTTTCTTT	CASSVGQSTEAFF
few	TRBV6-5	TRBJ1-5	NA	TGTGCCAGCAGACCACGTGGGGGGGGCAATCAGCCCCAGCATTTT	CASRPRGGGNQPQHF
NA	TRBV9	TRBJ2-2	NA	TGTGCCAGCAGCGTAGAGGGACTCAGCACCGGGGAGCTGTTTTTT	CASSVEGLSTGELFF
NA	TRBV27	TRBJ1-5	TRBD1	TGTGCCAGCAGTAAAGGGGGCGCGGGTGGGGCCCAGCATTTT	CASSKGGAGGAQHF
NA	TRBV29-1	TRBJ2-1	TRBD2	TGCAGCGATAACCTGGGACTAGCCAGGGAGCAGTTCTTC	CSDNLGLAREQFF
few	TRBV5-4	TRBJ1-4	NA	TGTGCCAGCACCTATGGGAGGGAAAAACTGTTTTTT	CASTYGREKLFF
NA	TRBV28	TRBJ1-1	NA	TGTGCCAGCAGTTCCCCACCGACAGACAAAACTGAAGCTTTCTTT	CASSSPPTDKTEAFF
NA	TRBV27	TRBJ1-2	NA	TGTGCCAGCAGCGACAGGTTCTATGGCTACACCTTC	CASSDRFYGYTF
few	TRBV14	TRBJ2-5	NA	TGTGCCAGCAGCCAAGAGGCGACAGCCGCGGAGACCCAGTACTTC	CASSQEATAAETQYF
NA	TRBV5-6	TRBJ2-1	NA	TGTGCCAGCAGCTTGGTTACGTCTACCCTGTACAATGAGCAGTTCTTC	CASSLVTSTLYNEQFF
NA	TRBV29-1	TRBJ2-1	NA	TGCAGCGTTGATAACGGGGGTTCCTACAATGAGCAGTTCTTC	CSVDNGGSYNEQFF
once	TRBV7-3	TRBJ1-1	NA	TGTGCCAGCAGCGTGACAGGACTGGGGACTGAAGCTTTCTTT	CASSVTGLGTEAFF
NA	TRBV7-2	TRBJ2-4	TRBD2	TGTGCCAGCAGCTTAGTAGCGGGAGGTGGGGCCAAAAACATTCAGTACTTC	CASSLVAGGGAKNIQYF
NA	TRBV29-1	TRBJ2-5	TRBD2	TGCAGCGTTGAGTTGGGGGAGGGAAGGGAGACCCAGTACTTC	CSVELGEGRETQYF
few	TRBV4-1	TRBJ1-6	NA	TGCGCCAGCAGCCAAGGTGACAGGCCCTATAATTCACCCCTCCACTTT	CASSQGDRPYNSPLHF
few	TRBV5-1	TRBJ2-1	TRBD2	TGCGCCAGCAGCTTGGGCGGGAGTCCCTACAATGAGCAGTTCTTC	CASSLGGSPYNEQFF
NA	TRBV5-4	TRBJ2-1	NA	TGTGCCAGCAGCCCGGACACCTCCTACAATGAGCAGTTCTTC	CASSPDTSYNEQFF
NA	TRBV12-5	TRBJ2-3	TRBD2	TGTGCTAGTGGTTTGGGAGTGGCTAGCGGGGGCACAGATACGCAGTATTTT	CASGLGVASGGTDTQYF
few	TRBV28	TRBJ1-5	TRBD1	TGTGCCAGCAGTCGACAGGGGGCCGGTTATAGCAATCAGCCCCAGCATTTT	CASSRQGAGYSNQPQHF